The 16 T cell receptor beta chains below come from one sample, sequenced in a study of cytotoxic CD8 clonotypes in ibrutinib-treated CLL (dated by TCRdb to about 2021). Library preparation employed the immunoSEQ multiplex PCR assay. TCRdb's version of the immuneACCESS table is confined to in-frame rearrangements and falls short of the full clone set. An unresolved V gene accounts for under half of the shortfall where checked; the remainder is of unknown origin. The sample includes approximately 330,000 clones, with almost 80% observed a single time. The biggest ten clones account for roughly 6.3% of the sample. The sequencing used PBMCs, collected before ibrutinib treatment. These TCRs come from a human donor with chronic lymphocytic leukemia.

The chain employs TRBV9 and TRBJ2-5; 13 nucleotides agree with TRBD2. The germline V gene encodes CDR1 SGDLS and CDR2 YYNGEE. The CDR3 has 16 residues. V was clipped by 0 bases and J by 5 bases; unmatched bases: 4. The CDR3 loop is CASSVGGLAGVETQYF. CDR3 sequence (DNA): TGTGCCAGCAGCGTAGGTGGACTAGCGGGAGTGGAGACCCAGTACTTC. The variable domain in full, with the rest retrieved from reference TRBV9 and TRBJ2-5, is DSGVTQTPKHLITATGQRVTLRCSPRSGDLSVYWYQQSLDQGLQFLIQYYNGEERAKGNILERFSAQQFPDLHSELNLSSLELGDSALYFCASSVGGLAGVETQYFGPGTRLLVL.

This clone was seen only once. CDR3 region: CSVEQREGRNIQYF. CDR3 nucleotides: TGCAGCGTTGAACAGCGGGAGGGCCGAAACATTCAGTACTTC. V is TRBV29-1 and J is TRBJ2-4; 10 bases fit TRBD2. The CDR3 spans 14 residues. Trimming at V came to 2 bases and at J to 6 bases, leaving 4 bases not matched to a gene. The germline gives CDR1 SQVTM, CDR2 ANQGSEA.

The chain employs TRBV7-8 and TRBJ2-5, with D perhaps matching TRBD1 (6 bases). This CDR3 contains 14 residues. Germline CDR1 SGHVS, CDR2 FQNEAQ. V was trimmed by 4 bases and J by 1 base, leaving 10 bases between them. CDR3 nucleotide sequence: TGTGCCAGCAGCTCAGAGGGGGTCCAAGAGACCCAGTACTTC. Encoded protein: CASSSEGVQETQYF.

The V call is TRBV6-1, the J call TRBJ1-5; the D gene is possibly TRBD1 (6 bases). Germline lookup yields CDR1 MNHNS and CDR2 SASEGT. Trimming pared 6 bases from V and 5 bases from J, leaving 17 bases between. CDR3 size: 15 residues. The CDR3 here is CASSPVGANDQPQHF. CDR3 bases: TGTGCCAGCAGCCCGGTGGGGGCCAACGATCAGCCCCAGCATTTT.

The count of this clone is one. This same CDR3 is encoded by further DNA sequences in the sample. This chain's CDR3 is CASSPEGSGYTF. The CDR3 region has the DNA TGTGCCAGCTCACCTGAGGGGTCTGGCTACACCTTC. This chain links TRBV18 with TRBJ1-2; tentatively, D is TRBD1 (5 bases). V lost 3 bases and J lost 7, with 9 bases in between. Germline V CDR1 and CDR2: KGHSH, LQKENI. The CDR3 covers 12 residues.

This chain uses TRBV4-3 with TRBJ2-7, with 7 positions matching TRBD2. The V gene end was trimmed by 1 base and the J gene end by 4 bases; junction bases not matched to a gene: 7. This CDR3 spans 15 amino acids. Germline loops: CDR1 LGHNA, CDR2 YSLEER. CDR3 coding DNA: TGCGCCAGCAGCCAAGCTAGGCGGGAGCTGTACGAGCAGTACTTC. Protein sequence: CASSQARRELYEQYF.

The chain combines TRBV11-2 with TRBJ1-2; 7 bases are shared with TRBD1. The CDR3 is made up of 16 amino acids. Germline assignment: CDR1 SGHAT and CDR2 FQNNGV. V lost 2 bases to trimming and J lost 2 bases; unmatched junction nucleotides: 8. The CDR3 loop is CASSLWRGLTNYGYTF. The CDR3 bases are TGTGCCAGCAGCTTATGGAGGGGGCTAACGAACTATGGCTACACCTTC.

The chain couples TRBV9 to TRBJ2-2, with 7 bases lining up with TRBD1. Germline CDR1 reads SGDLS; CDR2 reads YYNGEE. The CDR3 covers 13 residues. Unmatched junction bases numbered 7, after V lost 4 bases and J lost 10 bases. Here the CDR3 reads CASSIGTDVELFF. The DNA of the CDR3 is TGTGCCAGCAGCATCGGGACAGACGTGGAGCTGTTTTTT.

V is TRBV28 and J is TRBJ2-1; D gene ambiguous. CDR1 and CDR2 from the germline V gene are MDHEN and SYDVKM. This CDR3 has 13 amino acids. V gave up 4 bases and J gave up 10 bases, with 14 bases separating them. This chain's CDR3 is CASSSRLLWEQFF. Written as DNA, the CDR3 is TGTGCCAGCAGTTCTCGCCTCCTATGGGAGCAGTTCTTC.

This clone was observed a few times. This rearrangement joins TRBV19 to TRBJ2-7, with D unresolved. Trimming took 8 bases from V and 3 from J, leaving 14 bases between them. The CDR3 is made up of 13 amino acids. Germline V lookup: CDR1 LNHDA, CDR2 SQIVND (reference sequence). In DNA, the CDR3 is TGTGCCAGTGGTAGAAGGTGGGACTACGAGCAGTACTTC. Translated: CASGRRWDYEQYF.

This clone showed up just a few times. The chain combines TRBV7-7 with TRBJ2-5; TRBD1 agrees at 7 bases. In germline, CDR1 is SSHAT, CDR2 FNYEAQ (reference sequence). Germline trimming cut 5 bases from V and 5 bases from J; bases unmatched to any gene: 8. This CDR3 has 14 amino acids. CDR3 coding DNA: TGTGCCAGCAGCACGTCGAGGGGGCAGGAGACCCAGTACTTC. Translated, it gives CASSTSRGQETQYF. Filled out from reference TRBV7-7 and TRBJ2-5, the complete variable domain reads GAGVSQSPRYKVTKRGQDVTLRCDPISSHATLYWYQQALGQGPEFLTYFNYEAQPDKSGLPSDRFSAERPEGSISTLTIQRTEQRDSAMYRCASSTSRGQETQYFGPGTRLLVL.

This sequence joins TRBV6-5 and TRBJ2-3, with 13 bases fitting TRBD2. The J segment lost 3 bases and the V segment lost 6 bases, leaving 3 bases of the junction unmatched. The V gene's germline CDR1 is MNHEY and CDR2 SVGAGI. The CDR3 sequence is 15 residues long. The CDR3 spells CASRTSGRPTDTQYF. The CDR3 DNA reads TGTGCCAGCAGGACTAGCGGGAGGCCGACAGATACGCAGTATTTT.

The chain links TRBV2 to TRBJ2-3; D gene ambiguous. This CDR3 is built from 11 residues. Germline CDR1 reads SNHLY; CDR2 reads FYNNEI. Trimming left V 6 bases short and J 2 bases short, with 3 bases between. CDR3 nucleotide sequence: TGTGCCAGCAGGGTCACAGATACGCAGTATTTT. Amino acid sequence: CASRVTDTQYF.

This clone was detected only once. The V and J genes are TRBV10-3 and TRBJ1-1, with D possibly matching TRBD1 (5 bases). V lost 1 base and J lost 1, with 10 bases in between. Germline assignment: CDR1 ENHRY and CDR2 SYGVKD. This CDR3 region has 15 residues. The CDR3 spells CAISEYGAGNTEAFF. CDR3 bases: TGTGCCATCAGTGAGTATGGGGCTGGGAACACTGAAGCTTTCTTT.

The rearrangement links TRBV5-1 to TRBJ2-7; 9 nucleotides line up with TRBD1. Looked up from germline, CDR1 is SGHRS and CDR2 is YFSETQ. This CDR3 is built from 13 residues. V was pared by 4 bases and J by 4 bases, with 3 bases of the junction left unmatched. The CDR3 is CASSRDREYEQYF. The CDR3 nucleotides read TGCGCCAGCAGCCGGGACAGGGAATACGAGCAGTACTTC.

The chain combines TRBV7-2 with TRBJ2-2; TRBD1 matches 8 bases. This CDR3 is built from 15 residues. Trimming removed 3 bases from V and 4 bases from J; junction bases left unmatched: 4. Germline CDR1 and CDR2: SGHTA and FQGNSA. The CDR3 region is CASSLWTGSTGELFF. CDR3 in DNA: TGTGCCAGCAGCTTGTGGACAGGGAGCACCGGGGAGCTGTTTTTT.